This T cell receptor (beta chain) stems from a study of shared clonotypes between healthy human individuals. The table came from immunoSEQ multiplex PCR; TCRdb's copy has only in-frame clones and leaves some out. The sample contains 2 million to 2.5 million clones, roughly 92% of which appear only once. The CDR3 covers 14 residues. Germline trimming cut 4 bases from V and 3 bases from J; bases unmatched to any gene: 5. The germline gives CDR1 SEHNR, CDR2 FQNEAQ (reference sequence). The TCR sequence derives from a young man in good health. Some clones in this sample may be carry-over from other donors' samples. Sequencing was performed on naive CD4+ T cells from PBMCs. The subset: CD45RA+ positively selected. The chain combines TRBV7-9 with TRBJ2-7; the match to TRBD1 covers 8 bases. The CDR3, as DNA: TGTGCCAGCAGCTCCCGGGACAGGCACTACGAGCAGTACTTC. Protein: CASSSRDRHYEQYF.